These 27 T cell receptor delta chains came from one sample sequenced in a study of gamma-delta T cells after stem cell transplantation. TCRdb fed the RT-PCR reads to CATT. The sample has roughly 2,000 delta-chain clones, less than 4.5% seen once. Material for sequencing was gamma-delta T cells. These TCRs come from a human donor. It is not recorded whose cells these are; they may come from a transplant donor.

This clone is labeled medium-sized. The chain employs TRDV2 and TRDJ1; TRDD3 aligns across 9 bases. Per the germline V gene, CDR1 is GEAIGNYY and CDR2 is EKD. The junction had 31 bases not matched to a gene; V was cut back by 3 bases and J by 0 bases. There are 24 residues in the CDR3. The CDR3 DNA reads as TGTGCCTGTGACCCCGTGAGGGAGTTCTACGCGGTACTGGGGGAAACGGGGGACACCGATAAACTCATCTTT. This gives the protein CACDPVREFYAVLGETGDTDKLIF.

About this clone: TCRdb attributes to this sequence the protein of a much larger clone, which differs from the DNA translation at residue 7; a read error is likely, and the protein displayed is translated from the DNA. J is TRDJ1 and V is TRDV2; D gene ambiguous. V lost 4 bases to trimming and J lost 3 bases, with 20 bases between them. This CDR3 comprises 16 residues. CDR1 and CDR2 (germline): GEAIGNYY, EKD. Here the CDR3 DNA reads TGTGCCTGTGATCCACTGAGGGGTACTGTTGCCGATAAACTCATCTTT. This codes for CACDPLRGTVADKLIF.

Worth noting for this clone: A much larger clone differs from this one at a single base, so this may be a read error. This sample also contains other DNA sequences that code for the same CDR3. The chain joins TRDV2 to TRDJ1, with D possibly matching TRDD3 (5 bases). Germline CDR1 and CDR2: GEAIGNYY and EKD. The CDR3 loop spans 18 amino acids. The CDR3 here is CACDTVPSGVPFTDKLIF. Written as DNA, the CDR3 is TGTGCCTGTGACACCGTGCCTAGTGGGGTTCCATTCACCGATAAGCTCATCTTT.

Concerning this clone itself: A read error may be the cause here, since a much bigger clone is one base away. The same CDR3 also results from other DNA sequences found in this sample. This sequence joins TRDV2 and TRDJ1; a weak D match, TRDD3 (5 bases). Germline-derived CDR1 and CDR2 are GEAIGNYY and EKD. The CDR3 contains 16 residues. This CDR3 is CACDTVGRTGTDKLIF. CDR3 sequence (DNA): TGTGCTTGTGACACCGTCGGGCGCACTGGCACCGATAAACTCATCTTT.

In its sample, this clone was seen a few times. TCRdb's entry gives the protein of a much larger clone, which mismatches this DNA's translation at residue 8, likely from a read error; the protein reported here is translated from the DNA. The V call is TRDV2, the J call TRDJ1, with 7 positions matching TRDD3. V lost 4 bases, J lost 3 bases, and 13 bases stayed unmatched. The CDR3 is 16 residues long. Germline lookup yields CDR1 GEAIGNYY and CDR2 EKD. CDR3 sequence reads: CACDPLGSTVADKLIF. The CDR3 DNA sequence: TGTGCCTGTGATCCACTGGGGAGTACTGTTGCCGATAAACTCATCTTT.

As concerns this clone: The protein that TCRdb holds for this DNA derives from a much larger clone and differs from the translated DNA at residue 8, which likely indicates a read error; the protein shown here is translated from the DNA. The gene calls are TRDV2 and TRDJ1; D is perhaps TRDD3 (5 bases). V was clipped by 1 base and J by 1 base, with 12 bases between them. This CDR3 has 15 residues. Germline loops: CDR1 GEAIGNYY, CDR2 EKD. The CDR3 DNA reads as TGTGCCTGTGACACGCTTACTTGGGGCACCGATAAACTCATCTTT. It is translated as CACDTLTWGTDKLIF.

Relative to its sample, this clone is medium-sized. The rearrangement joins TRDV1 to TRDJ1; 9 nucleotides agree with TRDD3. V dropped 6 bases and J dropped 2; count of bases not matched to a gene: 13. The germline V gene has CDR1 TSWWSYY and CDR2 QGS. The CDR3 has 17 residues. The CDR3 protein is CALGALLGIRWTDKLIF. The CDR3 nucleotides are TGTGCTCTTGGAGCTCTACTGGGGATACGCTGGACCGATAAACTCATCTTT.

In this sample, this clone is medium-sized. A far larger clone is a single base away, which makes a read error likely. The identical CDR3 is also encoded by other nucleotide sequences in the sample. The chain has TRDV3 and TRDJ1, with D hard to call. The CDR3 consists of 15 residues. Per the germline V gene, CDR1 is TVYSNPD and CDR2 is GDNSRS (reference sequence). The CDR3 region is CAFETPISHADKLIF. CDR3 coding DNA: TGTGCCTTTGAGACCCCTATATCCCACGCCGATAAACTCATCTTC.

A remark on this clone: A much larger clone differs from this one at a single base, so this may be a read error. The chain recombines TRDV2 with TRDJ1; 8 positions match TRDD3. The CDR3 extends over 17 amino acids. Germline values: CDR1 GEAIGNYY, CDR2 EKD. The CDR3 spells CARDTAGGGGERDKLIF. In DNA, the CDR3 is TGTGCCCGTGACACGGCTGGGGGAGGCGGCGAGCGGGATAAACTCATCTTT.

Comment on this clone: This is likely an artifact of a read error, given a far larger clone one base away. The sample holds other DNA sequences that translate to the same CDR3. The gene calls are TRDV1 and TRDJ1; TRDD3 agrees at 12 bases. CDR3 length: 26 residues. The V and J ends lost 1 base and 0 bases, in that order; junction bases with no gene match: 30. Germline lookup yields CDR1 TSWWSYY and CDR2 QGS. CDR3 protein: CALGEPLLGGLYWGIPGETYTDKLIF. CDR3 nucleotide sequence: TGTGCTCTTGGGGAACCCCTCCTAGGGGGCCTTTACTGGGGGATACCGGGAGAAACGTACACCGATAAACTCATCTTT.

This clone is deemed medium-sized. This chain uses TRDV1 with TRDJ1; 13 positions agree with TRDD3. Losses at the gene ends were 1 base for V and 2 bases for J; bases not matched to a gene: 22. This CDR3 has 23 amino acids. Germline assignment: CDR1 TSWWSYY and CDR2 QGS. The CDR3: CALGEPPLFPPYWGIRQTDKLIF. Here the CDR3 DNA reads TGTGCTCTTGGGGAACCTCCCCTCTTCCCGCCTTACTGGGGGATACGCCAGACCGATAAACTCATCTTT.

This clone is deemed medium-sized. V and J are TRDV2 and TRDJ3, with D unclear. CDR3 length equals 17 residues. V dropped 0 bases and J dropped 1 base, with 9 bases sitting between them. Germline CDR1 GEAIGNYY, CDR2 EKD. The CDR3, as DNA: TGTGCCTGTGACACCTTGCGGGAGTCCTGGGACACCCGACAGATGTTTTTC. Its translation is CACDTLRESWDTRQMFF.

This clone was found a few times. The TCRdb protein, from a much larger clone, departs from this DNA's translation at residue 10, likely by read error; the protein shown derives from the DNA. The chain has TRDV2 and TRDJ1; 8 bases are shared with TRDD3. The CDR3 runs 17 residues. Unmatched junction bases numbered 8, after V lost 0 bases and J lost 0 bases. CDR1 is GEAIGNYY and CDR2 is EKD in the germline V gene. Here the CDR3 DNA reads TGTGCCTGTGACACCGTCCAACTGGGGGCCGACACCGATAAACTCATCTTT. Amino acids: CACDTVQLGADTDKLIF.

This clone was counted only a few times. This DNA translates differently at residue 7 from the TCRdb protein, which is that of a much larger clone; a read error is likely, and the protein shown is the DNA's own translation. This rearrangement joins TRDV2 to TRDJ1, with no clear D. The germline gives CDR1 GEAIGNYY, CDR2 EKD. Trimming left V 0 bases short and J 1 base short, with 11 bases between. CDR3 length equals 15 residues. The CDR3 spells CACDTVPGTTDKLIF. The DNA for the CDR3 is TGTGCCTGTGACACCGTACCTGGAACCACCGATAAACTCATCTTT.

This clone is a singleton in its sample. It differs at one base from a far larger clone, so likely a read error. The rearrangement joins TRDV2 to TRDJ3, with D tentatively TRDD3 (6 bases). Germline loops: CDR1 GEAIGNYY, CDR2 EKD. CDR3 length: 20 amino acids. The CDR3 nucleotides read TGTGCCTGTGACCGGACCCCTCTTTCTGGGGCACTGATGGACACCCGACAGTTGTTTTTC. It yields the protein CACDRTPLSGALMDTRQLFF.

By share of the sample, this clone is medium-sized. The chain recombines TRDV2 with TRDJ1; 7 bases fit TRDD3. The CDR3 spans 17 residues. The V segment lost 3 bases and the J segment 2 bases; nucleotides outside the gene matches: 14. From germline, CDR1 is GEAIGNYY and CDR2 EKD. The CDR3 loop reads CACDLLGIEAETDKLIF. CDR3 nucleotide sequence: TGTGCCTGTGACTTGCTGGGGATAGAGGCAGAAACCGATAAACTCATCTTT.

This clone was seen more than once but under ten times. Possible read error: a much larger clone is one base away. The sample carries other DNA sequences with the same CDR3. The V gene is TRDV2, the J gene TRDJ1; 10 bases are a match to TRDD3. This CDR3 has 16 residues. Germline CDR1 GEAIGNYY, CDR2 EKD. CDR3 nucleotide sequence: TGTGCCTGCGACACCGTGGGGGATACTGACACCGATAAACTCACCTTT. Residues: CACDTVGDTDTDKLTF.

For this clone: This DNA translates differently at residue 7 from the TCRdb protein, which is that of a much larger clone; a read error is likely, and the protein shown is the DNA's own translation. V usage is TRDV2 and J usage is TRDJ1; D is perhaps TRDD3 (6 bases). Germline-derived CDR1 and CDR2 are GEAIGNYY and EKD. Between the trimmed V and J ends, which lost 1 base and 6 bases, there was a span of 17 bases. The CDR3 totals 15 residues. The CDR3 coding sequence is TGTGCCTGTGACACGGTGAGATACGGAAACAATAAACTCATCTTT. Translated, it gives CACDTVRYGNNKLIF.

By share, this clone ranks as medium-sized. Other DNA variants within this sample encode the same CDR3. The CDR3 DNA is TGTGCCTGTGACACGCTTTCCTACAGGGAGACTGATTGGAGTACCGATAAACTCATCTTT. It specifies CACDTLSYRETDWSTDKLIF. V usage is TRDV2 and J usage is TRDJ1, with 7 bases fitting TRDD2. Trimming removed 1 base from V and 2 bases from J; junction bases left unmatched: 21. This CDR3 has 20 amino acids. The germline gives CDR1 GEAIGNYY, CDR2 EKD.

This clone was detected a few times. A clone one base away is much larger, so this may be a read error. The same CDR3 can be traced to other DNA sequences in this sample. The rearrangement links TRDV1 to TRDJ1, with 7 bases that match TRDD2. The CDR3 runs 16 residues. Looked up from germline, CDR1 is TSWWSYY and CDR2 is QGS. V trimming: 4 bases; J trimming: 11 bases; junction bases outside the gene matches: 19. As DNA, the CDR3 is TGTGCTCTTGGGGTGGCCTTCCTTCTAGGGACTAGGAGTCTCATCTTT. Protein sequence: CALGVAFLLGTRSLIF.

In its sample, this clone is medium-sized. J is TRDJ1 and V is TRDV2; TRDD3 is a possible D gene (6 bases). The V gene lost 3 bases and the J gene lost 0 bases, with 25 bases spanning the gap. This CDR3 is built from 19 residues. Germline loops: CDR1 GEAIGNYY, CDR2 EKD. CDR3 in amino acids: CACDGLSGDARLNTDKLIF. Written as DNA, the CDR3 is TGTGCCTGTGACGGTTTATCTGGGGATGCTCGACTTAACACCGATAAACTCATCTTT.

A remark on this clone: Sequence at one end of the junction differs from germline and may be a read error. The chain couples TRDV2 to TRDJ3, with TRDD3 as a possible D gene (5 bases). The CDR3 runs to 23 residues. Germline V gene data show CDR1 as GEAIGNYY and CDR2 as EKD. This CDR3 is CACDTVDGVEYAGSSWDTRQVFF. CDR3 nucleotide sequence: TGTGCCTGTGACACCGTAGACGGTGTGGAATACGCGGGAAGCTCCTGGGACACCCGACAGGTGTTTTTC.

J is TRDJ3 and V is TRDV2; TRDD3 matches 8 bases. Germline CDR1 reads GEAIGNYY; CDR2 reads EKD. After removal of 1 base from V and 5 bases from J, the junction contained 15 bases not matched to a gene. The CDR3 sequence is 20 residues long. The CDR3 sequence: CACDTLRSEGYDRDTRQMFF. The CDR3 region has the DNA TGTGCCTGTGACACTCTACGGTCTGAGGGATACGATCGGGACACCCGACAGATGTTTTTC.

With respect to this clone: TCRdb records a much larger clone's protein for this DNA, with a difference at residue 17 that likely arises from a read error; the protein given is the translation of the DNA. The rearrangement joins TRDV2 to TRDJ1, with 13 bases matching TRDD3. Germline CDR1 is GEAIGNYY and CDR2 is EKD. The CDR3 has 19 amino acids. The CDR3: CACDTIGPLGDTRTDKPIF. The CDR3 DNA is TGTGCCTGTGACACCATAGGGCCACTGGGGGATACGAGAACCGATAAACCCATCTTT.

This clone counts as medium-sized (0.01 to 0.1%). One base separates it from a far larger clone, so it is likely a read error. The same CDR3 also results from other DNA sequences found in this sample. This rearrangement joins TRDV2 to TRDJ3, with 7 bases lining up with TRDD3. Germline V lookup: CDR1 GEAIGNYY, CDR2 EKD. This CDR3 has 25 amino acids. Here the CDR3 DNA reads TGTGCCTGTGACACCGTGAGTGGATGGGGGACCCCGCTTCGTTTATCGTCCTGGGACACTCGACAGATGTTTTTC. It translates to CACDTVSGWGTPLRLSSWDTRQMFF.

This clone appeared a few times. The chain recombines TRDV2 with TRDJ1; 13 bases match TRDD3. Germline assignment: CDR1 GEAIGNYY and CDR2 EKD. V was pared by 3 bases and J by 2 bases, with 8 bases of the junction left unmatched. CDR3 size: 17 residues. CDR3 nucleotides: TGTGCCTGTGACTCAATACTGGGGGATACGAGAACCGATAAACTCATCTTT. Translation: CACDSILGDTRTDKLIF.

This clone was seen only a few times. Translating this DNA gives a protein that differs at residue 10 from the TCRdb one, which belongs to a much larger clone; a read error is likely, and the protein shown is this translation. The chain is built from TRDV2 and TRDJ1; TRDD3 might be the D (6 bases). V lost 2 bases to trimming and J lost 7 bases, with 19 bases between them. The CDR3 totals 15 residues. The germline CDR1 and CDR2 sequences are GEAIGNYY and EKD. The CDR3 nucleotides are TGTGCCTGTGACAAGCTAGGGGATCAGGGCGGTAAACTCATCTTT. Translation gives CACDKLGDQGGKLIF.